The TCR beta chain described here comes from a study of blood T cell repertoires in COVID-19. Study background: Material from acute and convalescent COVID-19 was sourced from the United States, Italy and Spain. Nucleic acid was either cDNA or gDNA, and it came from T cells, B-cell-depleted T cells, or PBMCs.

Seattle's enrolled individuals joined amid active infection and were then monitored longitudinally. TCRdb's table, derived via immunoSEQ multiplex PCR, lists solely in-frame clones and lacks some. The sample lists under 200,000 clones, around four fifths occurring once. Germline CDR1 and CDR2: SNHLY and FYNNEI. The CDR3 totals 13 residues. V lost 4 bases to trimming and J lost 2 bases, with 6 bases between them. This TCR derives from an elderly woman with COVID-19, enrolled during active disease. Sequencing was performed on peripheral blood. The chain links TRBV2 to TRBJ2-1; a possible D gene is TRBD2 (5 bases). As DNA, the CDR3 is TGTGCCAGCAGTGCGGGGACCTACAATGAGCAGTTCTTC. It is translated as CASSAGTYNEQFF. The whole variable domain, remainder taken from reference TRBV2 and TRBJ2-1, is EPEVTQTPSHQVTQMGQEVILRCVPISNHLYFYWYRQILGQKVEFLVSFYNNEISEKSEIFDDQFSVERPDGSNFTLKIRSTKLEDSAMYFCASSAGTYNEQFFGPGTRLTVL.